This T cell receptor (beta chain) originates from a study of blood T cell repertoires in COVID-19 (dated by TCRdb to about 2020). Study-level background: Samples covering the acute and convalescent phases of COVID-19 were provided by collaborators in the United States, Italy and Spain. Nearly every sample came with metadata listing a de-identified subject ID, COVID-19 status, age in years and sex. Samples came from the ongoing ImmuneRACE study (first 160 participants) plus 1,254 subjects from 6 global collaborators. The repertoires were released in a freely available public database meant as a resource for research on the immune response to SARS-CoV-2. The prospective study material was composed of cDNA or gDNA derived from T cells, B-cell-depleted T cells, or PBMCs. Where available, HLA class I and class II types were taken from metadata supplied by the sample provider and were not determined by assay-based typing. The dataset comprised deeply sampled blood TCRbeta repertoires from subjects exposed to, actively infected with, or recovered from COVID-19.

General findings and caveats noted by the study authors: The amount of clinical and demographic metadata varied by source and participant and was provided uncurated.

The immunoSEQ Assay, a bias-controlled multiplex PCR, was used to amplify TCRbeta CDR3 regions from genomic DNA. Turning to the authors' computational methods: The number of nucleated cells in each sample was estimated by amplification of reference gene primers within the assay. To quantify the absolute abundance of each unique TCRbeta CDR3 rearrangement, sequence reads were collapsed and filtered. Productive Simpson clonality was computed per sample as the square root of Simpson's diversity index over productive rearrangements. The table was pulled from immuneACCESS by TCRdb, which kept in-frame rearrangements only. Such tables lose some clones; where checked, under half of the loss comes from unresolved V genes, and the rest has no known cause. V and J calls and clone size are as listed in that table; D and trimming were resolved from the DNA. The sample table records 150,000 or so clones; around 85% of these occur just once. Jointly, the top ten make up 11% of the sample.

The collaborating institutions used their own protocols to collect whole blood in K2EDTA tubes. Collaborator samples were shipped for TCRbeta analysis as frozen whole blood, isolated PBMCs, or DNA extracted from either sample type. About this clone: It lacks a known antigen. Per-base quality was not reported, and no clone a single base away is much larger than it.

The TCR comes from a man between 60 and 75 years old with active or convalescent COVID-19. Sequencing was carried out using peripheral blood.

CDR3 protein: CASSKTLPLNRVPLLDTQYF. The nucleotides read TGTGCCAGCAGCAAAACTCTCCCCCTCAACAGGGTGCCTCTCTTAGATACGCAGTATTTT. Here the chain combines TRBV21-1 and TRBJ2-3; the table's TRBD1 call for D was not verified on the DNA. TRBV21-1 is designated a pseudogene. Inclusive of the bounding cysteine and phenylalanine, the CDR3 is 20 residues long. Of the read, only the CDR3 DNA is kept; its 60 bases are in frame from base 1.